The 21 T cell receptor beta chains below were found in one sample sequenced in a study of blood T cell repertoires in COVID-19. Assay used: immunoSEQ multiplex PCR; TCRdb lists only in-frame clones, some missing. Counted here are approximately 500,000 clones, roughly 87% occurring once; the ten biggest clones make up about 1%. The sample taken for sequencing was peripheral blood. Receptor source: a man aged 18 to 30 with COVID-19, enrolled during active disease.

The chain carries TRBV4-2 and TRBJ2-1, with TRBD2 matching over 13 bases. V shed 4 bases and J 8 bases; nucleotides not matched to a gene: 5. Germline CDR1 reads LGHNA; CDR2 reads YNFKEQ. This CDR3 contains 15 residues. The CDR3 loop is CASSPGLAGEDEQFF. CDR3 sequence (DNA): TGTGCCAGCAGCCCCGGACTAGCGGGAGAGGATGAGCAGTTCTTC.

This clone was counted a few times. V usage is TRBV5-4 and J usage is TRBJ1-1; the D gene is possibly TRBD1 (5 bases). V lost 2 bases to trimming and J lost 0 bases, with 11 bases between them. From germline, CDR1 is SGHNT and CDR2 YYREEE (reference sequence). This CDR3 contains 15 residues. The CDR3 loop reads CASSLGAVMNTEAFF. The CDR3 DNA is TGTGCCAGCAGCTTAGGGGCCGTCATGAACACTGAAGCTTTCTTT.

The V and J genes are TRBV9 and TRBJ1-1; TRBD1 agrees at 10 bases. Germline V gene lookup returns CDR1 SGDLS and CDR2 YYNGEE. J was trimmed by 11 bases and V by 4 bases; bases with no gene match: 17. This CDR3 spans 16 amino acids. In DNA form, the CDR3 reads TGTGCCAGCAGCCCTCAAGGACAGGGGGGTCTTCTAGATGCTTTCTTT. This gives the protein CASSPQGQGGLLDAFF. The full variable domain, rest sourced from reference TRBV9 and TRBJ1-1, is DSGVTQTPKHLITATGQRVTLRCSPRSGDLSVYWYQQSLDQGLQFLIQYYNGEERAKGNILERFSAQQFPDLHSELNLSSLELGDSALYFCASSPQGQGGLLDAFFGQGTRLTVV.

V usage is TRBV6-5 and J usage is TRBJ1-5, with TRBD1 matching over 7 bases. Per germline, CDR1 MNHEY and CDR2 SVGAGI. The V gene end was trimmed by 8 bases and the J gene end by 0 bases; junction bases not matched to a gene: 4. The CDR3 is made up of 14 amino acids. For the CDR3, the DNA is TGTGCCAGCCGAACAGGGGTTAGCAATCAGCCCCAGCATTTT. Translated: CASRTGVSNQPQHF.

The chain is built from TRBV4-2 and TRBJ2-7, with D possibly being TRBD2 (5 bases). The CDR3 is 13 residues long. V lost 1 base and J 6 bases, leaving 10 bases between the germline ends. CDR1 is LGHNA, CDR2 YNFKEQ, per germline. The CDR3 coding sequence is TGTGCCAGCAGCCAAGGCCCGGGATTCGAGCAGTACTTC. Translation gives CASSQGPGFEQYF.

The chain is built from TRBV29-1 and TRBJ1-2; possible D gene TRBD1, 5 bases. CDR3 length equals 11 residues. CDR1 SQVTM and CDR2 ANQGSEA come from the germline V gene. V was shortened by 4 bases and J by 8 bases, with 11 bases between the two germline ends. CDR3 nucleotides: TGCAGCGTTGGAAACCAGGGAGGCTACACCTTC. It specifies CSVGNQGGYTF. Drawing the rest from reference TRBV29-1 and TRBJ1-2, the complete variable domain is SAVISQKPSRDICQRGTSLTIQCQVDSQVTMMFWYRQQPGQSLTLIATANQGSEATYESGFVIDKFPISRPNLTFSTLTVSNMSPEDSSIYLCSVGNQGGYTFGSGTRLTVV.

This chain joins TRBV6-6 and TRBJ2-7; 8 bases are shared with TRBD1. V was clipped by 6 bases and J by 3 bases; unmatched bases: 4. Germline CDR1 reads MNHNY; CDR2 reads SVGAGI (reference sequence). This CDR3 is built from 13 residues. The CDR3 loop reads CASSPDRGYEQYF. Written as DNA, the CDR3 is TGTGCCAGCAGCCCCGACAGGGGCTACGAGCAGTACTTC.

The CDR3 loop reads CASSHLLGADRYEQYF. The CDR3 DNA sequence: TGTGCCAGCAGCCACCTCCTAGGGGCAGATCGGTACGAGCAGTACTTC. The rearrangement joins TRBV14 to TRBJ2-7; a possible D gene is TRBD1 (5 bases). The CDR3 covers 16 residues. Between the trimmed V and J ends, which lost 3 bases and 4 bases, there was a span of 19 bases. Germline V CDR1 and CDR2: SGHDN, FVKESK.

The CDR3, as DNA: TGTGCCAGCAGCTTAAGACTAGCGACGAATGAGCAGTTCTTC. It encodes CASSLRLATNEQFF. The J gene is TRBJ2-1, the V gene TRBV7-2, with 8 bases that match TRBD2. V lost 2 bases and J lost 7; bases outside the gene matches: 4. The CDR3 has 14 residues. From germline, CDR1 is SGHTA and CDR2 FQGNSA.

This chain connects TRBV29-1 to TRBJ2-5; no reliable D call. Trimming stripped 5 bases from V and 1 base from J, with 14 bases between. Germline loops: CDR1 SQVTM, CDR2 ANQGSEA. This CDR3 has 14 residues. CDR3: CSVLPGQVQETQYF. The CDR3 DNA reads TGCAGCGTTCTGCCCGGTCAGGTCCAAGAGACCCAGTACTTC.

CDR3 in DNA: TGTGCCAGCAGCTTGTACTACTCACGCGCAGATACGCAGTATTTT. Residues: CASSLYYSRADTQYF. This rearrangement joins TRBV5-4 to TRBJ2-3, with D unresolved. CDR3 size: 15 residues. Germline CDR1 reads SGHNT; CDR2 reads YYREEE (reference sequence). Trimming took 1 base from V and 4 from J, leaving 13 bases between them.

This clone was observed a single time. CDR3 in DNA: TGTGCCAGCAGCGAGGGCCGCCACCACGGAGATACGCAGTATTTT. Translation gives CASSEGRHHGDTQYF. The chain joins TRBV5-6 to TRBJ2-3, with D possibly matching TRBD2 (5 bases). Germline values: CDR1 SGHDT, CDR2 YYEEEE. The CDR3 has 15 residues. The V gene lost 4 bases and the J gene lost 5 bases, with 17 bases spanning the gap.

This chain joins TRBV2 and TRBJ2-3; D is undetermined. V was shortened by 0 bases and J by 6 bases, with 13 bases between the two germline ends. The CDR3 is 15 residues long. CDR1 is SNHLY, CDR2 FYNNEI, per germline. CDR3 in amino acids: CASSEAGGPWDTQYF. CDR3 coding DNA: TGTGCCAGCAGTGAAGCTGGCGGTCCTTGGGATACGCAGTATTTT.

The J gene is TRBJ1-1, the V gene TRBV27; no clear D. CDR3 length: 16 amino acids. Germline CDR1 MNHEY, CDR2 SMNVEV (reference sequence). Trimming shortened V by 1 base and J by 1 base, and 13 bases separated the two germline ends. Written as DNA, the CDR3 is TGTGCCAGCAGTTTATACCCAGAATCAGGGAACACTGAAGCTTTCTTT. It encodes CASSLYPESGNTEAFF.

The chain has TRBV18 and TRBJ2-3; a weak D match, TRBD2 (6 bases). Germline assignment: CDR1 KGHSH and CDR2 LQKENI. The CDR3 sequence is 14 residues long. V dropped 2 bases and J dropped 0 bases, with 6 bases sitting between them. CDR3: CASSPAGSTDTQYF. CDR3 DNA: TGTGCCAGCTCACCAGCGGGGAGCACAGATACGCAGTATTTT.

This chain connects TRBV3-1 (or the pseudogene TRBV3-2) to TRBJ1-5; perhaps TRBD1 as D (5 bases). Trimming left V 3 bases short and J 7 bases short, with 13 bases between. Germline V lookup: CDR1 LGHDT, CDR2 YNNKEL (reference sequence). The CDR3 runs 14 residues. This chain's CDR3 is CASSQRGVGQPQHF. CDR3 bases: TGTGCCAGCAGCCAGCGGGGGGTGGGGCAGCCCCAGCATTTT.

This clone came up once. The chain joins TRBV18 to TRBJ1-4; TRBD1 aligns across 8 bases. The CDR3 extends over 14 amino acids. Germline CDR1 and CDR2: KGHSH and LQKENI. The ends lost 4 bases at V and 6 bases at J; junction bases unmatched: 4. CDR3 coding DNA: TGTGCCAGCTCACTGGGGACAGGCGATGAAAAACTGTTTTTT. It is translated as CASSLGTGDEKLFF.

The J gene is TRBJ1-1, the V gene TRBV9, with 7 bases aligning to TRBD1. Germline CDR1 is SGDLS and CDR2 is YYNGEE. This CDR3 has 15 residues. With V trimmed by 4 bases and J by 1 base, 7 bases remained unmatched. As DNA, the CDR3 is TGTGCCAGCAGCTTTTGGACAGGCCAGAACACTGAAGCTTTCTTT. Its protein product is CASSFWTGQNTEAFF.

The genes are TRBV28 and TRBJ2-7; 9 bases fit TRBD1. Germline V CDR1 and CDR2: MDHEN, SYDVKM. V lost 6 bases and J lost 4; bases outside the gene matches: 10. This CDR3 has 15 residues. The CDR3 is CASRRRDRELYEQYF. The CDR3 DNA reads TGTGCCAGCAGGCGGCGGGACAGGGAGCTATACGAGCAGTACTTC.

The V and J genes are TRBV27 and TRBJ2-7; D unresolved. Germline-derived CDR1 and CDR2 are MNHEY and SMNVEV (reference sequence). The CDR3 has 13 amino acids. V was clipped by 2 bases and J by 6 bases, with 11 bases between them. CDR3 sequence: CASSLVPVSEQYF. The CDR3 nucleotides read TGTGCCAGCAGTTTAGTCCCGGTCTCCGAGCAGTACTTC.

V is TRBV2 and J is TRBJ2-3; D not resolved. Trimming pared 7 bases from V and 1 base from J, leaving 6 bases between. Germline V CDR1 and CDR2: SNHLY, FYNNEI. The CDR3 consists of 12 residues. Here the CDR3 reads CASMFGTDTQYF. The CDR3, as DNA: TGTGCCAGCATGTTCGGCACAGATACGCAGTATTTT.